This T cell receptor beta chain was captured in a study of technical replicates of blood from a handful of donors. With V trimmed by 5 bases and J by 4 bases, 6 bases remained unmatched. There are 13 residues in the CDR3. Per the germline V gene, CDR1 is GTSNPN and CDR2 is SVGIG (reference sequence). The data were produced by immunoSEQ multiplex PCR, yet TCRdb's version contains in-frame clones alone and is incomplete. Here the sample spans about 80,000 clones, about 94% being singletons. Sequencing was done on a sample of T cells isolated from PBMCs. This chain joins TRBV30 and TRBJ2-3; 7 bases match TRBD1. The sequence came from a human donor in good health. CDR3 in amino acids: CAWGQQGADTQYF. The CDR3 bases are TGTGCCTGGGGACAGCAGGGGGCAGATACGCAGTATTTT.